This passage covers 28 T cell receptor beta chains from one sample sequenced in a study of Graves' ophthalmopathy and Graves' hyperthyroidism. RNA transcripts were the template, and TCR beta CDR3 regions were amplified from them. HTBI-primed first-round RT-PCR preceded second-round multiplex PCR. TCRdb re-called the multiplex PCR reads through MiXCR, storing one row per CDR3 protein. The data contain 500,000 to 700,000 distinct CDR3 sequences, 20% to 25% of them singletons. Sequencing was performed on peripheral blood. The receptor set was obtained from a woman in her late teens or twenties with stable Graves' hyperthyroidism. Some clones in this sample may be carry-over from other donors' samples.

This clonotype was counted only a few times. The chain links TRBV19 to TRBJ2-7; D not certain. The CDR3 has 14 amino acids. CDR1 LNHDA and CDR2 SQIVND come from the germline V gene (reference sequence). V gave up 6 bases and J gave up 1 base, with 13 bases separating them. The CDR3 reads CASRAMAASYEQYF. The CDR3 bases are TGTGCCAGTAGGGCCATGGCGGCATCCTACGAGCAGTACTTC.

This clonotype came up a few times. The V gene is TRBV3-1, the J gene TRBJ1-1, with D possibly matching TRBD1 (5 bases). Germline-derived CDR1 and CDR2 are LGHDT and YNNKEL (reference sequence). V was trimmed by 3 bases and J by 4 bases, leaving 15 bases between them. This CDR3 spans 15 amino acids. CDR3 nucleotide sequence: TGTGCCAGCAGCCACGAAGGGGCCGCTTTCACTGAAGCTTTCTTT. Translating it yields CASSHEGAAFTEAFF.

This clonotype was observed at least ten times. The genes are TRBV2 and TRBJ1-5; no clear D. Germline-derived CDR1 and CDR2 are SNHLY and FYNNEI. This CDR3 is built from 16 residues. V lost 4 bases and J lost 2, with 15 bases in between. The CDR3 DNA sequence: TGTGCCAGCAGTGTGATGGGGATGAGTGGCAATCAGCCCCAGCATTTT. Its protein is CASSVMGMSGNQPQHF.

The table lists this clonotype with many counts. The gene calls are TRBV28 and TRBJ1-6, with D perhaps TRBD1 (5 bases). Germline CDR1 is MDHEN and CDR2 is SYDVKM. V dropped 3 bases and J dropped 3 bases, with 9 bases sitting between them. The CDR3 consists of 15 residues. In DNA, the CDR3 is TGTGCCAGCAGTTTCGGGGGTCTCTATAATTCACCCCTCCACTTT. Protein product: CASSFGGLYNSPLHF.

This clonotype was seen a handful of times. This chain links TRBV6-2 or TRBV6-3 with TRBJ1-5; D unclear. V was shortened by 4 bases and J by 5 bases, with 24 bases between the two germline ends. CDR1 and CDR2 from the germline V gene are MNHEY and SVGEGT. The CDR3 covers 18 residues. CDR3 protein: CASSSRRHMIFRHQPQHF. Here the CDR3 DNA reads TGTGCCAGCAGTTCCAGGAGACATATGATTTTCCGTCATCAGCCCCAGCATTTT.

This clonotype was seen many times. In DNA form, the CDR3 reads TGTGCCACTAGACCCCTGGACACATTGGGAGAGACCCAGTACTTC. This gives the protein CATRPLDTLGETQYF. The V call is TRBV19, the J call TRBJ2-5; maybe TRBD1 (5 bases). The CDR3 runs 15 residues. The V end was cut by 10 bases, the J end by 4 bases, with 22 bases between. CDR1 is LNHDA, CDR2 SQIVND, per germline (reference sequence).

This clonotype was seen a few times. The chain recombines TRBV6-1 with TRBJ1-1, with D possibly matching TRBD1 (5 bases). This CDR3 comprises 12 residues. Between the trimmed V and J ends, which lost 4 bases and 5 bases, there was a span of 8 bases. Germline values: CDR1 MNHNS, CDR2 SASEGT. CDR3 residues: CASSVGHTEAFF. The CDR3 DNA sequence: TGTGCCAGCAGTGTCGGACATACTGAAGCTTTCTTT.

The chain employs TRBV20-1 and TRBJ1-2; D remains unclear. Germline-derived CDR1 and CDR2 are DFQATT and SNEGSKA (reference sequence). This CDR3 has 13 amino acids. V was trimmed by 6 bases and J by 3 bases, leaving 14 bases between them. The CDR3 DNA is TGCAGTGCCTCCCCGGGCATTCACTATGGCTACACCTTC. It codes for CSASPGIHYGYTF.

This clonotype was recorded many times. V and J are TRBV12-3 or TRBV12-4 and TRBJ1-5; D is perhaps TRBD1 (5 bases). The CDR3 is made up of 17 amino acids. V dropped 4 bases and J dropped 0 bases, with 16 bases sitting between them. The DNA for the CDR3 is TGTGCCAGCAGTTCGCCCCACCTGACAGTTAGCAATCAGCCCCAGCATTTT. This sequence encodes CASSSPHLTVSNQPQHF.

Only a few counts were recorded for this clonotype. The chain links TRBV12-3 or TRBV12-4 to TRBJ2-1; 16 bases map to TRBD2. The trim removed 7 bases at V and 7 bases at J, leaving 7 bases unmatched. The CDR3 loop spans 16 amino acids. In DNA, the CDR3 is TGTGCCAGCACTCTCCCGGGACTAGCGGGAGGGAATGAGCAGTTCTTC. The encoded protein is CASTLPGLAGGNEQFF.

This clonotype was picked up a small number of times. The CDR3 region is CASSASRYPPTYGYTF. CDR3 in DNA: TGTGCCAGCAGCGCCAGCCGGTACCCGCCAACATATGGCTACACCTTC. The gene calls are TRBV11-2 and TRBJ1-2; D gene uncertain. The CDR3 extends over 16 amino acids. Trimming shortened V by 5 bases and J by 5 bases, and 21 bases separated the two germline ends. In germline, CDR1 is SGHAT, CDR2 FQNNGV.

In its sample, this clonotype was seen a few times. J is TRBJ1-5 and V is TRBV20-1; D is possibly TRBD1 (5 bases). The CDR3 consists of 13 residues. CDR1 is DFQATT and CDR2 is SNEGSKA in the germline V gene (reference sequence). V was pared by 0 bases and J by 6 bases, with 9 bases between. CDR3: CSAREGRGQPQHF. The DNA for the CDR3 is TGCAGTGCTAGAGAGGGTAGGGGTCAGCCCCAGCATTTT.

The table lists this clonotype with many counts. The CDR3 protein is CASSPDRGYGYTF. CDR3 coding DNA: TGTGCCAGCAGCCCCGACAGGGGATATGGCTACACCTTC. This sequence joins TRBV18 and TRBJ1-2, with TRBD1 identical over 8 bases. V was pared by 8 bases and J by 5 bases, with 7 bases of the junction left unmatched. This CDR3 contains 13 residues. The V gene's germline CDR1 is KGHSH and CDR2 LQKENI.

This clonotype was counted many times. This chain connects TRBV2 to TRBJ2-5; D unclear. Trimming left V 7 bases short and J 4 bases short, with 10 bases between. This CDR3 is 12 amino acids long. Germline CDR1 is SNHLY and CDR2 is FYNNEI. The CDR3 DNA reads TGTGCCAGCAAGGCGATATCAGAGACCCAGTACTTC. Amino acid sequence: CASKAISETQYF.

The chain is built from TRBV12-5 and TRBJ2-5; TRBD1 matches at 10 bases. This CDR3 is built from 15 residues. Germline V gives CDR1 LGHNT, CDR2 FRNRAP. V shed 5 bases, J shed 5 bases, and the junction held 8 bases outside the gene matches. CDR3 sequence: CASGTETGGDETQYF. CDR3 nucleotide sequence: TGTGCTAGTGGTACCGAGACAGGGGGCGACGAGACCCAGTACTTC.

The chain couples TRBV6-5 to TRBJ1-2, with D uncertain. Germline lookup yields CDR1 MNHEY and CDR2 SVGAGI. V shed 0 bases and J shed 8 bases, with 7 bases lying between them. The CDR3 consists of 12 residues. The CDR3 here is CASSYSGRGYTF. The CDR3, as DNA: TGTGCCAGCAGTTACTCTGGCCGGGGCTACACCTTC.

The sample holds a few counts of this clonotype. V usage is TRBV5-1 and J usage is TRBJ1-5; D perhaps matches TRBD1 (6 bases). The germline V and J ends were trimmed by 4 bases and 1 base, with 12 bases remaining between them. The CDR3 extends over 15 amino acids. Germline CDR1 is SGHRS and CDR2 is YFSETQ. This CDR3 reads CASSQTGTSNQPQHF. For the CDR3, the DNA is TGCGCCAGCAGCCAGACCGGGACAAGCAATCAGCCCCAGCATTTT.

This clonotype was seen ten or more times. The rearrangement joins TRBV6-5 to TRBJ1-1; D gene ambiguous. Germline-derived CDR1 and CDR2 are MNHEY and SVGAGI. CDR3 length: 14 residues. Trimming took 0 bases from V and 1 from J, leaving 6 bases between them. The CDR3 sequence: CASSYSSRNTEAFF. The CDR3 DNA is TGTGCCAGCAGTTACTCGAGCAGGAACACTGAAGCTTTCTTT.

This clonotype has only a few counts. The chain combines TRBV13 with TRBJ1-5, with D possibly being TRBD1 (5 bases). With 5 bases removed from V and 1 base from J, the gap between germline ends came to 27 bases. The CDR3 is 20 residues long. Germline V gene data show CDR1 as PRHDT and CDR2 as FYEKMQ (reference sequence). The DNA of the CDR3 is TGTGCCAGCAGCCTATACATACCCCGCGGGTGGGGCAGGAGCAATCAGCCCCAGCATTTT. Translation gives CASSLYIPRGWGRSNQPQHF.

This clonotype was picked up a small number of times. This chain joins TRBV12-5 and TRBJ2-1; either TRBD1 or TRBD2 may supply D (6 bases each). V shed 11 bases and J shed 7 bases, with 15 bases lying between them. Germline loops: CDR1 LGHNT, CDR2 FRNRAP. CDR3 length: 12 residues. The CDR3 loop reads CASRLGGNEQFF. The DNA of the CDR3 is TGTGCTTCCCGACTAGGGGGGAATGAGCAGTTCTTC.

The sample holds many counts of this clonotype. The J gene is TRBJ1-2, the V gene TRBV7-9, with D possibly being TRBD1 (5 bases). The CDR3 extends over 14 amino acids. Germline CDR1 SEHNR, CDR2 FQNEAQ (reference sequence). Between the trimmed V and J ends, which lost 4 bases and 5 bases, there was a span of 14 bases. CDR3 DNA: TGTGCCAGCAGCTCCAGGGAAGATAGGTATGGCTACACCTTC. Encoded protein: CASSSREDRYGYTF.

This sequence joins TRBV2 and TRBJ1-5; D gene unclear. CDR1 is SNHLY, CDR2 FYNNEI, per germline. V was trimmed by 2 bases and J by 3 bases, leaving 26 bases between them. The CDR3 loop spans 20 amino acids. The CDR3 DNA is TGTGCCAGCAGTGAAAGTAGGCAGGCTAAAACGGTAGCCTCCAATCAGCCCCAGCATTTT. Its translation: CASSESRQAKTVASNQPQHF.

This clonotype was seen repeatedly, ten times or more. The chain uses TRBV12-3 or TRBV12-4 and TRBJ1-5; no clear D. V was shortened by 2 bases and J by 9 bases, with 8 bases between the two germline ends. The CDR3 has 12 residues. CDR3 in amino acids: CASSLWTLPQHF. The CDR3 DNA is TGTGCCAGCAGTTTATGGACGTTGCCCCAGCATTTT.

This clonotype was found a few times. The chain links TRBV12-3 or TRBV12-4 to TRBJ2-5; D is ambiguous. V was trimmed by 2 bases and J by 5 bases, leaving 9 bases between them. The CDR3 is 13 amino acids. CDR3 nucleotide sequence: TGTGCCAGCAGTTTAAACATCAGGGAGACCCAGTACTTC. It specifies CASSLNIRETQYF.

The chain combines TRBV7-8 with TRBJ1-6; D unresolved. CDR1 is SGHVS and CDR2 is FQNEAQ in the germline V gene. V gave up 2 bases and J gave up 8 bases, with 4 bases separating them. The CDR3 consists of 12 residues. This CDR3 reads CASSLIDSPLHF. CDR3 in DNA: TGTGCCAGCAGCTTAATTGATTCACCCCTCCACTTT.

CDR3 nucleotides: TGTGCCACCAGTACTAGTCGAACACGATTGAACACTGAAGCTTTCTTT. Protein product: CATSTSRTRLNTEAFF. The rearrangement uses TRBV24-1 and TRBJ1-1; no firm D call. CDR1 and CDR2 (germline): KGHDR, SFDVKD. V lost 6 bases to trimming and J lost 0 bases, with 16 bases between them. The CDR3 extends over 16 amino acids.

This clonotype appeared many times. The chain employs TRBV6-1 and TRBJ1-6; possibly TRBD1 for D (6 bases). This CDR3 contains 15 residues. The V end was cut by 2 bases, the J end by 7 bases, with 12 bases between. Germline-derived CDR1 and CDR2 are MNHNS and SASEGT. The CDR3 DNA follows: TGTGCCAGCAGTGAAAGCCTAAGGGGGAATTCACCCCTCCACTTT. Its translation: CASSESLRGNSPLHF.

About this clonotype itself: A much larger clone sits a single nucleotide away, making a read error possible. The gene calls are TRBV3-1 and TRBJ2-7; unclear D gene. CDR3 length: 13 residues. The germline V gene has CDR1 LGHDT and CDR2 YNNKEL (reference sequence). CDR3 sequence: CASSQIGRTSTCF. The CDR3 DNA follows: TGTGCCAGCAGCCAAATCGGTCGTACGAGTACGTGCTTC.